Below, one TCR beta chain is given with its context. Its antigen target is currently unknown. Base qualities were left out, and no much larger clone turns up one base away. RNA was extracted with the RNeasy kit and about 0.5 to 1 ug was reverse transcribed using random hexamers. The immunoSEQ multiplex PCR assay, which covers 54 Vbeta and 13 Jbeta segments, was used to amplify TCR beta CDR3 regions. To correct PCR amplification bias, a synthetic template baseline was used for both primer optimization and computational correction. The paper's data handling went like this. Reads were annotated to V, D and J genes according to IMGT and were analyzed with immunoSEQ Analyzer, with only productive sequences retained. To calculate clonality, Shannon entropy was normalized by log2 of the number of productive unique sequences and then subtracted from one. Public and private clones were assessed among the 100 most prevalent clones of each patient and control. A clone was defined as Susac-specific if it was absent from the healthy and MS cohorts, from some 1,100 published viral clones and from other ImmuneACCESS disease sequences. TCRdb redid the processing of the public reads, applying fastp at Q25 and MiXCR, and retained in-frame beta chains. Rows are combined by CDR3 protein, so each entry shows the most common genes and DNA. The V and J calls, along with clone size, are taken from TCRdb and not from the paper's own processing. For this sample there are approximately 130,000 distinct CDR3 sequences; around 91% appear just once. The ten largest clones represent over 0.2% of the sample.

This record comes from a study of CD8 T cells in Susac syndrome (dated by TCRdb to between 2017 and 2020). About the study as a whole: Repertoire sequencing was used to test whether CD8+ T cell activation and differentiation in Susac syndrome was antigen driven. Clonality of the CD8+ T cell repertoire was compared between more than 9 healthy donors, approximately 14 Susac syndrome patients and around 15 multiple sclerosis patients. What the study reported, not specific to this receptor: The TCR sequencing and HLA analysis was acknowledged to have included a relatively small number of individuals.

The CDR3 contains 13 residues, cysteine and phenylalanine counted. Only CDR3 DNA remains: 39 bases, in frame from the first base. CDR1 MNHEY and CDR2 SMNVEV were looked up in the germline V gene (reference sequence). V is clipped by 4 bases and J by 0 bases, and the sequence between their germline boundaries is 7 bases long. Peripheral blood CD8+ and CD4+ T cells from healthy donors, Susac syndrome patients and multiple sclerosis patients were profiled using high-throughput TCR beta sequencing. Multiple sclerosis controls were treatment-naive patients with stable or active relapsing-remitting disease fulfilling revised McDonald criteria. Bulk CD8+ and CD4+ T cells were purified by magnetic negative isolation, whereas CD8+ TEMRA cells were enriched by FACS. Blood was collected in EDTA tubes and processed within 24 hours, with PBMCs isolated through density gradient centrifugation. PBMCs destined for TCR sequencing were cryopreserved in liquid nitrogen and later thawed in a 37 °C water bath. Purity of sorted or isolated CD4+, CD8+ and CD8+ TEMRA cells was at least 90%.

The sequence is built from TRBV27 and TRBJ2-7; confidence is insufficient to name the D gene. This receptor was taken from a human donor with multiple sclerosis. Material for sequencing was CD8+ T cells from PBMCs. The CDR3 reads CASSSDSSYEQYF. Read as DNA, the sequence is TGTGCCAGCAGTTCTGATAGCTCCTACGAGCAGTACTTC.